The 15 T cell receptor beta chains below were found in one sample sequenced in a study of beta chain features in type 1 diabetes. Every isolated RNA sample was fully reverse transcribed, so sequencing captured expressed TCRB transcripts. Produced via immunoSEQ multiplex PCR; TCRdb's table is partial and in-frame only. The data contain 300,000 to 400,000 clones, around an eighth of them singletons. Their antigens remain unidentified. General observations from the study: TCRB CDR3s were moderately but significantly shorter in Type 1 diabetes patients in all four CD4+ subsets.

Sequenced: naive CD4+ T cells from blood. Receptor source: a woman aged 18-30 years with type 1 diabetes.

This rearrangement joins TRBV7-9 to TRBJ2-1, with 8 nucleotides matching TRBD2. Germline V gene sequence: CDR1 SEHNR, CDR2 FQNEAQ (reference sequence). The CDR3 runs 14 residues. The junction had 4 bases not matched to a gene; V was cut back by 3 bases and J by 6 bases. CDR3 protein: CASSLNREGNEQFF. The CDR3 DNA sequence: TGTGCCAGCAGCTTGAACCGGGAGGGCAATGAGCAGTTCTTC.

This clone was seen only a few times. The V and J genes are TRBV6-5 and TRBJ1-1; D perhaps matches TRBD1 (6 bases). Deletions cut 0 bases from V and 7 bases from J, with 9 bases between. The length of the CDR3 is 13 residues. Germline-derived CDR1 and CDR2 are MNHEY and SVGAGI. The CDR3 reads CASSYSSGVEAFF. CDR3 bases: TGTGCCAGCAGTTACTCATCAGGGGTTGAAGCTTTCTTT.

The CDR3 loop is CAWTSPLGGNTEAFF. The CDR3 DNA sequence: TGTGCCTGGACGTCCCCCCTGGGAGGAAACACTGAAGCTTTCTTT. The chain combines TRBV30 with TRBJ1-1, with D uncertain. V lost 4 bases and J lost 2, with 17 bases in between. The CDR3 has 15 amino acids. In germline, CDR1 is GTSNPN, CDR2 SVGIG (reference sequence). The complete variable domain, with remaining parts taken from reference TRBV30 and TRBJ1-1, reads SQTIHQWPATLVQPVGSPLSLECTVEGTSNPNLYWYRQAAGRGLQLLFYSVGIGQISSEVPQNLSASRPQDRQFILSSKKLLLSDSGFYLCAWTSPLGGNTEAFFGQGTRLTVV.

This chain links TRBV28 with TRBJ2-7; maybe TRBD2 (6 bases). V lost 5 bases to trimming and J lost 2 bases, with 10 bases between them. Germline V CDR1 and CDR2: MDHEN, SYDVKM. This CDR3 has 13 amino acids. The CDR3 DNA sequence: TGTGCCAGCAGTGGGGACTCCCCCTACGAGCAGTACTTC. This encodes CASSGDSPYEQYF.

J is TRBJ1-1 and V is TRBV6-5; possible D gene TRBD1, 5 bases. The CDR3 runs 14 residues. From germline, CDR1 is MNHEY and CDR2 SVGAGI. Trimming cost V 1 base and J 5 bases, with 11 bases left between them. CDR3: CASSYLDGTTEAFF. The CDR3 DNA follows: TGTGCCAGCAGTTACTTGGATGGGACTACTGAAGCTTTCTTT.

This clone appeared a few times. The rearrangement links TRBV30 to TRBJ2-2; TRBD2 matches at 8 bases. The junction had 3 bases not matched to a gene; V was cut back by 2 bases and J by 4 bases. The length of the CDR3 is 14 residues. The germline V gene has CDR1 GTSNPN and CDR2 SVGIG (reference sequence). CDR3 residues: CAWSFAGGTGELFF. The CDR3 DNA is TGTGCCTGGAGTTTCGCGGGAGGCACCGGGGAGCTGTTTTTT. Complete variable domain (other parts from reference TRBV30 and TRBJ2-2): SQTIHQWPATLVQPVGSPLSLECTVEGTSNPNLYWYRQAAGRGLQLLFYSVGIGQISSEVPQNLSASRPQDRQFILSSKKLLLSDSGFYLCAWSFAGGTGELFFGEGSRLTVL.

The chain employs TRBV27 and TRBJ2-7; no clear D gene. Germline values: CDR1 MNHEY, CDR2 SMNVEV (reference sequence). The CDR3 consists of 14 residues. The ends were cut back, 6 bases at V and 0 bases at J, with 12 bases in the middle. Here the CDR3 DNA reads TGTGCCAGCAGCATGCGGAGCAGCTCCTACGAGCAGTACTTC. This gives the protein CASSMRSSSYEQYF.

This clone was observed a few times. This chain links TRBV5-1 with TRBJ2-7; 12 nucleotides align to TRBD2. The V segment lost 4 bases and the J segment 9 bases; nucleotides outside the gene matches: 17. CDR3 length equals 17 residues. CDR1 is SGHRS, CDR2 YFSETQ, per germline. The CDR3 DNA sequence: TGCGCCAGCAGCCTGACTAGCGGGAGTCTTCTCGATGGACGGCAGTACTTC. Translating it yields CASSLTSGSLLDGRQYF.

V usage is TRBV6-5 and J usage is TRBJ1-2, with D perhaps matching TRBD1 (5 bases). With 2 bases removed from V and 3 bases from J, the gap between germline ends came to 13 bases. Germline lookup yields CDR1 MNHEY and CDR2 SVGAGI. The CDR3 is made up of 15 amino acids. The CDR3 sequence is CASSYLGVRDYGYTF. CDR3 DNA sequence: TGTGCCAGCAGTTACCTCGGAGTCAGGGACTATGGCTACACCTTC.

The chain links TRBV5-1 to TRBJ1-2, with D maybe TRBD1 (6 bases). CDR1 SGHRS and CDR2 YFSETQ come from the germline V gene. Trimming stripped 4 bases from V and 4 bases from J, with 11 bases between. The CDR3 is 13 amino acids. The chain's CDR3 is CASSMGAGYGYTF. For the CDR3, the DNA is TGCGCCAGCAGCATGGGGGCAGGCTATGGCTACACCTTC.

This clone came up a few times. This chain joins TRBV2 and TRBJ2-5, with D possibly TRBD2 on 5 matching bases. This CDR3 region has 14 residues. The V and J ends lost 3 bases and 2 bases respectively, with 10 bases between them. Germline loops: CDR1 SNHLY, CDR2 FYNNEI. The CDR3 region has the DNA TGTGCCAGCAGTGAGATGACTACACAAGAGACCCAGTACTTC. Protein sequence: CASSEMTTQETQYF.

There are a few counts of this clone. J is TRBJ2-1 and V is TRBV18, with D possibly being TRBD2 (6 bases). The CDR3 contains 15 residues. V lost 0 bases and J lost 6, with 12 bases in between. Germline CDR1 reads KGHSH; CDR2 reads LQKENI. DNA of the CDR3: TGTGCCAGCTCACCACCCGGGACTCCCAGCAATGAGCAGTTCTTC. It translates to CASSPPGTPSNEQFF.

This rearrangement joins TRBV7-9 to TRBJ2-3, with TRBD1 matching 7 bases. The V gene end was trimmed by 8 bases and the J gene end by 0 bases; junction bases not matched to a gene: 8. Germline V CDR1 and CDR2: SEHNR, FQNEAQ (reference sequence). The CDR3 loop spans 15 amino acids. CDR3 sequence reads: CASSWDSTSTDTQYF. The CDR3, as DNA: TGTGCCAGCTCGTGGGACAGCACCAGCACAGATACGCAGTATTTT.

This clone has a handful of counts. V usage is TRBV28 and J usage is TRBJ2-3, with D possibly TRBD2 on 6 matching bases. V was pared by 8 bases and J by 2 bases, with 17 bases between. Per the germline V gene, CDR1 is MDHEN and CDR2 is SYDVKM. This CDR3 comprises 15 residues. The CDR3 DNA follows: TGTGCCAGCTGTGGGGGTCGCGGGACCACAGATACGCAGTATTTT. Protein product: CASCGGRGTTDTQYF. Filled out from reference TRBV28 and TRBJ2-3, the complete variable domain reads DVKVTQSSRYLVKRTGEKVFLECVQDMDHENMFWYRQDPGLGLRLIYFSYDVKMKEKGDIPEGYSVSREKKERFSLILESASTNQTSMYLCASCGGRGTTDTQYFGPGTRLTVL.

Only a few counts were recorded for this clone. The CDR3 loop reads CAWSARGRGNEQFF. The CDR3, as DNA: TGTGCCTGGAGTGCCAGAGGGAGGGGGAATGAGCAGTTCTTC. This chain links TRBV30 with TRBJ2-1; D may be TRBD2 (7 bases). V was pared by 1 base and J by 7 bases, with 14 bases between. Germline V gene lookup returns CDR1 GTSNPN and CDR2 SVGIG (reference sequence). The CDR3 spans 14 residues.